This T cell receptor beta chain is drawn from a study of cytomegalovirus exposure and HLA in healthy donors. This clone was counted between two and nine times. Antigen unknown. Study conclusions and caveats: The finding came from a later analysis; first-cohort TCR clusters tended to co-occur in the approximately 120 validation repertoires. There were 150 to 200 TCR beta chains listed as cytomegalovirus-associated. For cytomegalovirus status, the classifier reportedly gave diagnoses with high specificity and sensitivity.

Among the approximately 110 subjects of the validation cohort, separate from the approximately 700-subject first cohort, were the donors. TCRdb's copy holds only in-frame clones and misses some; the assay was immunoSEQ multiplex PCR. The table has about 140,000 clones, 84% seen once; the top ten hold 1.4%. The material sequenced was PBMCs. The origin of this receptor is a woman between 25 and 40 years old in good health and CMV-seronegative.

For the CDR3, the DNA is TGTGCCAGCAGCTTAGGGGCCGACTCAGGGTCACCCCTCCACTTT. Amino acids: CASSLGADSGSPLHF. V gene TRBV11-2 combines with J gene TRBJ1-6; a weak D match, TRBD1 (5 bases). V lost 1 base and J lost 10, with 14 bases in between. The CDR3 is 15 amino acids. The germline gives CDR1 SGHAT, CDR2 FQNNGV.